These 5 T cell receptor beta chains were sequenced from one sample in a study of T cells after yellow fever vaccination. TCRdb analysed the 5' RACE reads with MiXCR anew, one entry per CDR3 protein. The sample includes tens of thousands of distinct CDR3 sequences, 6.5% to 8% of them seen just once. The sample in question was CD8+ T cells sorted from PBMCs, obtained 15 days after the yellow fever booster vaccination. All receptors derive from a man in his thirties or forties who received the YFV17D yellow fever vaccine.

This clonotype was counted ten times or more. This rearrangement joins TRBV7-8 to TRBJ2-7; D ambiguous. The CDR3 has 13 residues. The germline V and J ends were trimmed by 5 bases and 2 bases, with 10 bases remaining between them. Germline V lookup: CDR1 SGHVS, CDR2 FQNEAQ. The DNA of the CDR3 is TGTGCCAGCAGCCCCCGTGGTCCCTACGAGCAGTACTTC. Protein product: CASSPRGPYEQYF.

This clonotype was observed at least ten times. The rearrangement uses TRBV7-2 and TRBJ2-3, with 7 bases aligning to TRBD1. Per the germline V gene, CDR1 is SGHTA and CDR2 is FQGNSA. The J segment lost 4 bases and the V segment lost 2 bases, leaving 6 bases of the junction unmatched. This CDR3 has 15 amino acids. CDR3 DNA sequence: TGTGCCAGCAGCTTAACAGAGGGGACAGCAGATACGCAGTATTTT. Its protein is CASSLTEGTADTQYF.

Ten or more counts support this clonotype. This chain connects TRBV12-3 or TRBV12-4 to TRBJ2-2; the D gene could be TRBD1 or TRBD2 (5 bases each). This CDR3 is built from 14 residues. Trimming stripped 6 bases from V and 4 bases from J, with 12 bases between. The CDR3 protein is CASSQVGTTGELFF. The CDR3 DNA follows: TGTGCCAGCAGCCAAGTAGGGACCACCGGGGAGCTGTTTTTT.

This clonotype occurred many times. V gene TRBV4-3 combines with J gene TRBJ2-5; TRBD2 agrees at 8 bases. The junction had 10 bases not matched to a gene; V was cut back by 0 bases and J by 4 bases. This CDR3 has 17 residues. Germline V gives CDR1 LGHNA, CDR2 YSLEER. CDR3 loop: CASSQDGDGRAGETQYF. CDR3 in DNA: TGCGCCAGCAGCCAAGATGGAGACGGGAGGGCCGGAGAGACCCAGTACTTC.

This clonotype has a count of ten or more. V and J are TRBV25-1 and TRBJ2-5, with no clear D. Germline lookup yields CDR1 MGHDK and CDR2 SYGVNS. V lost 1 base and J lost 5, with 14 bases in between. The CDR3 sequence is 15 residues long. The CDR3 coding sequence is TGTGCCAGCAGTGAATGGGTCAGGTCAACGGAGACCCAGTACTTC. Its translation: CASSEWVRSTETQYF.